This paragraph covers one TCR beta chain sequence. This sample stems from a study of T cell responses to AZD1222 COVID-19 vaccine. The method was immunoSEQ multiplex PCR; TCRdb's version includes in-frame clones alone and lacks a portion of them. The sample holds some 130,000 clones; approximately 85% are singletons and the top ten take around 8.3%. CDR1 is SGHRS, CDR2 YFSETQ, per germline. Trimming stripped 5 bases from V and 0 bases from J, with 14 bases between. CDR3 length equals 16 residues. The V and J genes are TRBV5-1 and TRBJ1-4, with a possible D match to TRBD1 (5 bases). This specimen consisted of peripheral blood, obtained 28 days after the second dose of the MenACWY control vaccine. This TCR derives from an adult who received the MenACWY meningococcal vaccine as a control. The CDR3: CASSHDRFSTNEKLFF. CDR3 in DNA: TGCGCCAGCAGTCACGACAGATTTTCAACTAATGAAAAACTGTTTTTT.